Listed below are T cell receptor beta chains from one sample, sequenced in a study of Ad26.COV2.S vaccination and SARS-CoV-2 variants. Using immunoSEQ multiplex PCR, the repertoire was profiled, and TCRdb retains in-frame clones only, with some absent. The profile covers a few hundred thousand clones, with over 75% appearing a single time and 3.6% taken by the ten largest. The material sequenced was peripheral blood, taken in a trial of Ad26.COV2.S vaccine versus placebo. The receptors were gathered from a person aged 18-60 years who received the Ad26.COV2.S COVID-19 vaccine or a placebo. The conserved cysteine and the conserved F or W are not part of the CDR3 here. D genes are given only for firm matches.

V	J	D	CDR3
TRBV19	TRBJ2-2	.	ASSMVPNTGELF
TRBV9	TRBJ2-2	TRBD2	ASSPWDSGGPGELF
TRBV2	TRBJ2-7	TRBD1	ASSGRTGVEEQY
TRBV7-9	TRBJ2-5	.	ASSLAPAENQETQY
TRBV9	TRBJ1-3	.	ASSLSGVSGNTIY
TRBV5-8	TRBJ1-4	.	ASSLGLGPEGEKLF
TRBV6-1	TRBJ1-1	TRBD1	ASSDRTGSPEAF
TRBV5-4	TRBJ1-1	.	ASSLVASRNTEAF
TRBV4-1	TRBJ2-7	.	ASSQDLTYEQY
TRBV9	TRBJ2-3	.	ASSITHRGDTQY
TRBV10-3	TRBJ2-2	.	ATDPSGALNTGELF
TRBV25-1	TRBJ1-2	.	ATNGGRLNYGYT
TRBV7-2	TRBJ2-1	.	ASSTINEQF
TRBV2	TRBJ2-7	TRBD1	ASRNRDRGTYEQY
TRBV14	TRBJ2-3	TRBD2	ASSHVAGGPPDTQY
TRBV10-1	TRBJ1-4	.	ASSSQEPNEKLF
TRBV11-2	TRBJ1-3	.	ASSLAAGSGNTIY
TRBV7-6	TRBJ2-2	.	ASNGQPGELF
TRBV28	TRBJ1-2	.	ASSPRQRLNYGYT
TRBV10-2	TRBJ2-3	.	ASSQDRGTDTQY
TRBV25-1	TRBJ2-1	.	ASGGRYNEQF
TRBV28	TRBJ1-4	TRBD1	ASSLRDRGANEKLF
TRBV27	TRBJ1-6	.	ASRDGLSSYNSPLH
TRBV7-2	TRBJ2-7	.	ASSLRTVYSSYEQY
TRBV5-1	TRBJ1-5	TRBD1	ASSRTGTGGSNQPQH
TRBV20-1	TRBJ2-5	.	SAQQGETQY
TRBV7-2	TRBJ2-5	.	ASSLGVSGETQY
TRBV24-1	TRBJ2-2	.	ATSKNRLNTGELF
TRBV2	TRBJ2-5	TRBD2	ASSDAGGQETQY
TRBV10-3	TRBJ2-1	TRBD1	AISEQGLVPTNEQF
TRBV23-1	TRBJ1-2	.	ASSQGAGKLYLYGYT
TRBV3-1/TRBV3-2	TRBJ2-3	TRBD2	ASSPSGEGTDTQY
TRBV7-2	TRBJ2-7	TRBD2	ASGLGGYEQY
TRBV27	TRBJ2-6	.	ASSLLGAAGANVLT
TRBV7-9	TRBJ2-5	.	ASSPKTGTTEGETQY
TRBV19	TRBJ1-1	TRBD1	ASRTTGGPLNTEAF
TRBV4-1	TRBJ1-5	.	ASSDTGRNQPQH
TRBV27	TRBJ1-6	.	ASSQQTMNNSPLH
TRBV6-5	TRBJ2-5	TRBD2	ASAASGTQETQY
TRBV5-4	TRBJ2-3	.	ASSLGGQSGDTQY
TRBV20-1	TRBJ2-7	.	SAQTGREQY
TRBV7-9	TRBJ1-2	.	ASSPGFTGYGYT
TRBV2	TRBJ1-1	.	ASSETLFPGTEAF
TRBV7-9	TRBJ2-1	.	ASSLGRFGDNEQF
TRBV25-1	TRBJ2-6	.	ASSARALSGANVLT
TRBV5-4	TRBJ2-5	TRBD2	ASSSGGGPYQETQY